The present T cell receptor (beta chain) was sequenced within a study of Ad26.COV2.S vaccination and SARS-CoV-2 variants. At the level of the study: The COV1001 Ad26.COV2.S trial arm included the donor. In the study, Ad26.COV2.S was injected intramuscularly once, or twice 56 days apart.

This clone was seen only a few times. Treatment here: roughly 20 received Ad26.COV2.S at low or high dose, single or two shots; 5 received placebo; per-sample allocation not given. The investigators took samples on day 63 after the first vaccine or placebo injection. An adult aged 18-55 years in Boston served as the donor. SARS-CoV-2 spike from the Wuhan strain was encoded by the vaccine, an Ad26 vector. Per germline, CDR1 SEHNR and CDR2 FQNEAQ (reference sequence). With 1 base removed from V and 3 bases from J, the gap between germline ends came to 9 bases. CDR3 length: 14 residues. Only in-frame clones appear in the TCRdb table, and some are missing; sequencing was by immunoSEQ multiplex PCR. The sample has some 500,000 clones; roughly nine tenths are singletons.

The sequences come from peripheral blood, collected in a trial of Ad26.COV2.S vaccine versus placebo. The chain joins TRBV7-9 to TRBJ1-2; D ambiguous. The sequence was collected from a person between 18 and 59 years old who received the Ad26.COV2.S COVID-19 vaccine or a placebo. The CDR3 nucleotides read TGTGCCAGCAGCTTAGGCCGACCTGACTATGGCTACACCTTC. Its protein product is CASSLGRPDYGYTF.